These T cell receptor beta chains were read from a single sample in a study of cytomegalovirus exposure and HLA in healthy donors. The method was immunoSEQ multiplex PCR; TCRdb's version includes in-frame clones alone and lacks a portion of them. The sample has about 130,000 clones, about 80% seen once. The sequencing input was PBMCs. These receptors were collected from a man aged 40-49 years in good health and CMV-seronegative. Both conserved end residues are part of each CDR3. D genes are given only for firm matches. Size values are once, few and many counts, or a class for expanded clones, and some rows have none.

d_call: -; j_call: TRBJ2-5; v_call: TRBV7-2; clone_size: -; cdr3_nt: TGTGCCAGCAGCTTCACAGGGCAAGAGACCCAGTACTTC; cdr3_aa: CASSFTGQETQYF
d_call: TRBD2; j_call: TRBJ2-5; v_call: TRBV4-2; clone_size: -; cdr3_nt: TGTGCCAGCAGCCAAGATAGTGCTAGCGGTCTAGAGACCCAGTACTTC; cdr3_aa: CASSQDSASGLETQYF
d_call: TRBD2; j_call: TRBJ2-3; v_call: TRBV9; clone_size: -; cdr3_nt: TGTGCCAGCAGCGTAGGCGGGGGGGCAGGGCGCACAGATACGCAGTATTTT; cdr3_aa: CASSVGGGAGRTDTQYF
d_call: -; j_call: TRBJ1-4; v_call: TRBV6-5; clone_size: few; cdr3_nt: TGTGCCAGCTCCCTGGGGGGAGCAACTAATGAAAAACTGTTTTTT; cdr3_aa: CASSLGGATNEKLFF
d_call: -; j_call: TRBJ1-3; v_call: TRBV28; clone_size: -; cdr3_nt: TGTGCCAGCGGGGGGGCAGCTGGAAACACCATATATTTT; cdr3_aa: CASGGAAGNTIYF
d_call: TRBD2; j_call: TRBJ2-5; v_call: TRBV5-1; clone_size: -; cdr3_nt: TGCGCCAGCAGCTTGGCCGGCGGGAGCCAAGAGACCCAGTACTTC; cdr3_aa: CASSLAGGSQETQYF
d_call: -; j_call: TRBJ1-2; v_call: TRBV18; clone_size: -; cdr3_nt: TGTGCCAGCTCACCACTAGGGATAGGTACGGAGGACTATGGCTACACCTTC; cdr3_aa: CASSPLGIGTEDYGYTF
d_call: -; j_call: TRBJ1-5; v_call: TRBV7-8; clone_size: -; cdr3_nt: TGTGCCAGCAGCCCACCGGACAGAGACAATCAGCCCCAGCATTTT; cdr3_aa: CASSPPDRDNQPQHF
d_call: -; j_call: TRBJ2-3; v_call: TRBV2; clone_size: once; cdr3_nt: TGTGCCAGCACTAGGATAACAGATACGCAGTATTTT; cdr3_aa: CASTRITDTQYF
d_call: -; j_call: TRBJ1-1; v_call: TRBV2; clone_size: -; cdr3_nt: TGTGCCAGCAGCGCGTACAGAGACACTGAAGCTTTCTTT; cdr3_aa: CASSAYRDTEAFF
d_call: -; j_call: TRBJ2-6; v_call: TRBV10-3; clone_size: -; cdr3_nt: TGTGCCTCAGGCCCCCCACAGGGATCCGGGGCCAACGTCCTGACTTTC; cdr3_aa: CASGPPQGSGANVLTF
d_call: -; j_call: TRBJ2-6; v_call: TRBV5-4; clone_size: few; cdr3_nt: TGTGCCAGCAGTTTTGACAGCTCTGGGGCCAACGTCCTGACTTTC; cdr3_aa: CASSFDSSGANVLTF
d_call: -; j_call: TRBJ2-1; v_call: TRBV7-6; clone_size: few; cdr3_nt: TGTGCCAGCAGCGGGGCCAGCGGGCCCCTTGGGGCGCAGTTCTTC; cdr3_aa: CASSGASGPLGAQFF
d_call: TRBD2; j_call: TRBJ2-1; v_call: TRBV7-2; clone_size: -; cdr3_nt: TGTGCCAGCAGCTTCTCCTACCCCGGCGGGGGGAGGAATGAGCAGTTCTTC; cdr3_aa: CASSFSYPGGGRNEQFF
d_call: TRBD1; j_call: TRBJ1-3; v_call: TRBV6-1; clone_size: few; cdr3_nt: TGTGCCAGCAGTGAAGGTTGGGGACAGCAAGGAAACACCATATATTTT; cdr3_aa: CASSEGWGQQGNTIYF
d_call: TRBD1; j_call: TRBJ2-7; v_call: TRBV28; clone_size: -; cdr3_nt: TGTGCCAGCAGCCCCCCAGGGGGAGTCACACACGAGCAGTACTTC; cdr3_aa: CASSPPGGVTHEQYF
d_call: TRBD2; j_call: TRBJ2-5; v_call: TRBV4-2; clone_size: -; cdr3_nt: TGTGCCAGCAGCCCCTCGGGGGGGAGGGAGACCCAGTACTTC; cdr3_aa: CASSPSGGRETQYF
d_call: TRBD2; j_call: TRBJ2-1; v_call: TRBV2; clone_size: few; cdr3_nt: TGTGCCAGCAGCCCAGAGGCTAGCGGGGGGGTGCAACTCCTATACAATGAGCAGTTCTTC; cdr3_aa: CASSPEASGGVQLLYNEQFF
d_call: TRBD2; j_call: TRBJ2-3; v_call: TRBV5-6; clone_size: -; cdr3_nt: TGTGCCAGCAGCTTGGGGACTAGCGGGAGTAACTTCCCAGATACGCAGTATTTT; cdr3_aa: CASSLGTSGSNFPDTQYF
d_call: TRBD1; j_call: TRBJ1-1; v_call: TRBV28; clone_size: -; cdr3_nt: TGTGCCAGCATTGGTAGGGGGCGGTGGAACACTGAAGCTTTCTTT; cdr3_aa: CASIGRGRWNTEAFF
d_call: -; j_call: TRBJ2-4; v_call: TRBV6-5; clone_size: few; cdr3_nt: TGTGCCAGCAGTAGCCGGGGTGGGGTCAAAAACATTCAGTACTTC; cdr3_aa: CASSSRGGVKNIQYF
d_call: TRBD2; j_call: TRBJ2-3; v_call: TRBV28; clone_size: -; cdr3_nt: TGTGCCAGCAGTTTATCTCTAGCGGGAGGGAGAGATACGCAGTATTTT; cdr3_aa: CASSLSLAGGRDTQYF
d_call: -; j_call: TRBJ2-1; v_call: TRBV15; clone_size: -; cdr3_nt: TGTGCCACCAGCAGAGAGCCATCCCAGTCCTACAATGAGCAGTTCTTC; cdr3_aa: CATSREPSQSYNEQFF
d_call: -; j_call: TRBJ1-5; v_call: TRBV25-1; clone_size: -; cdr3_nt: TGTGCCAGCAGTGAATGGGGGGGTCAGCCCCAGCATTTT; cdr3_aa: CASSEWGGQPQHF